Listed here are 12 T cell receptor beta chains from one sample, sequenced in a study of identical twins. Each CDR3 protein is one row after TCRdb ran MiXCR on the 5' RACE reads. The sample includes some 900,000 distinct CDR3 sequences, 9% to 15% of them seen just once. These data also formed part of another study, on yellow fever vaccine responses in identical twins.

Material for sequencing was PBMCs. These receptors were taken from a woman younger than 30 in good health.

This clonotype was seen repeatedly, ten times or more. J is TRBJ1-2 and V is TRBV28, with TRBD1 matching over 7 bases. V lost 8 bases and J lost 2; bases outside the gene matches: 2. Per the germline V gene, CDR1 is MDHEN and CDR2 is SYDVKM. This CDR3 is 12 amino acids long. CDR3 nucleotides: TGTGCCAGCGGACAGGAGAACTATGGCTACACCTTC. Translation gives CASGQENYGYTF.

The genes are TRBV12-3 or TRBV12-4 and TRBJ2-7; tentative D call: TRBD2 (6 bases). Deletions cut 6 bases from V and 6 bases from J, with 21 bases between. This CDR3 contains 15 residues. The CDR3 DNA reads TGTGCCAGCAGCTCCGATACACAGATGGGACTCGAGCAGTACTTC. Its translation: CASSSDTQMGLEQYF.

This clonotype was recorded many times. The chain carries TRBV12-3 or TRBV12-4 and TRBJ1-5; unclear D gene. V lost 5 bases, J lost 2 bases, and 10 bases lay in between. The CDR3 is 14 amino acids. The CDR3 coding sequence is TGTGCCAGCAGTCCGGCCGGGGGCAATCAGCCCCAGCATTTT. Translating gives CASSPAGGNQPQHF.

This clonotype was seen at least ten times. This chain links TRBV25-1 with TRBJ1-6; D is perhaps TRBD1 (5 bases). The ends were cut back, 3 bases at V and 14 bases at J, with 11 bases in the middle. Germline-derived CDR1 and CDR2 are MGHDK and SYGVNS. The CDR3 is made up of 12 amino acids. The CDR3 DNA sequence: TGTGCCAGCAGTGACAGGGCAGGAGCCCTCCACTTT. Protein sequence: CASSDRAGALHF.

This clonotype was recorded a few times. The chain employs TRBV10-2 and TRBJ1-2, with 8 positions matching TRBD1. V lost 5 bases and J lost 5; bases outside the gene matches: 10. Germline-derived CDR1 and CDR2 are WSHSY and SAAADI. This CDR3 has 15 amino acids. In DNA form, the CDR3 reads TGCGCCAGCAGTCCGACTTCCGGGACAGGTTATGGCTACACCTTC. This encodes CASSPTSGTGYGYTF.

The CDR3 sequence: CASSVDATSGGAGNIQYF. The CDR3 DNA is TGTGCCAGCAGCGTAGATGCGACTAGCGGGGGGGCCGGGAACATTCAGTACTTC. This sequence joins TRBV9 and TRBJ2-4; 14 nucleotides agree with TRBD2. Germline V CDR1 and CDR2: SGDLS, YYNGEE. The J segment lost 7 bases and the V segment lost 0 bases, leaving 9 bases of the junction unmatched. The CDR3 covers 18 residues.

The table lists this clonotype with a few counts. This chain joins TRBV5-1 and TRBJ2-3; 7 positions match TRBD2. The germline V gene has CDR1 SGHRS and CDR2 YFSETQ. The J segment lost 0 bases and the V segment lost 4 bases, leaving 8 bases of the junction unmatched. The CDR3 runs to 16 residues. CDR3 sequence: CASSTLAGPSTDTQYF. CDR3 nucleotides: TGCGCCAGCAGCACCTTAGCGGGTCCTAGCACAGATACGCAGTATTTT.

Ten or more counts support this clonotype. One junction end disagrees with the germline gene, perhaps due to a read error. The chain couples TRBV3-1 to TRBJ2-3; 8 bases fit TRBD2. The germline CDR1 and CDR2 sequences are LGHDT and YNNKEL (reference sequence). This CDR3 is built from 15 residues. This CDR3 reads CASSQAGVNTDTQYF. CDR3 DNA sequence: TGTGCCAGCAGTCAAGCGGGGGTCAACACAGATACGCAGTATTTT.

This clonotype has just a few counts. The chain recombines TRBV27 with TRBJ2-5; 8 bases fit TRBD1. Germline CDR1 reads MNHEY; CDR2 reads SMNVEV (reference sequence). V lost 5 bases, J lost 5 bases, and 10 bases stayed unmatched. This CDR3 has 15 residues. CDR3 DNA: TGTGCCAGCAGTCCCGGACAGGGATTAGTTGAGACCCAGTACTTC. Its protein product is CASSPGQGLVETQYF.

This clonotype was found a few times. The chain uses TRBV2 and TRBJ1-1, with TRBD1 identical over 8 bases. The germline V gene has CDR1 SNHLY and CDR2 FYNNEI. V lost 8 bases and J lost 5; bases outside the gene matches: 4. This CDR3 has 12 amino acids. The CDR3 nucleotides read TGTGCCAGCCCGGACAGGGAAACTGAAGCTTTCTTT. Its protein product is CASPDRETEAFF.

J is TRBJ2-1 and V is TRBV19; 7 bases line up with TRBD2. With 4 bases clipped from V and 0 bases from J, the junction kept 12 bases outside the gene matches. The CDR3 has 18 residues. CDR1 LNHDA and CDR2 SQIVND come from the germline V gene (reference sequence). The CDR3 loop is CASSTEPLGGSSYNEQFF. CDR3 coding DNA: TGTGCCAGTAGTACGGAGCCCCTAGGCGGGAGCTCCTACAATGAGCAGTTCTTC. Full variable domain (outside the CDR3, taken from reference TRBV19 and TRBJ2-1): DGGITQSPKYLFRKEGQNVTLSCEQNLNHDAMYWYRQDPGQGLRLIYYSQIVNDFQKGDIAEGYSVSREKKESFPLTVTSAQKNPTAFYLCASSTEPLGGSSYNEQFFGPGTRLTVL.

V and J are TRBV2 and TRBJ2-7; TRBD1 agrees at 9 bases. Trimming cost V 3 bases and J 3 bases; bases outside gene matches: 3. Germline CDR1 and CDR2: SNHLY and FYNNEI. CDR3 length: 14 residues. The CDR3 DNA reads as TGTGCCAGCAGTGATAGGGACAGGGTCTACGAGCAGTACGTC. It encodes CASSDRDRVYEQYV.